One sample yielded the 23 T cell receptor beta chains listed below, sequenced in a study of T cells in localized non-small cell lung cancer. Clones were read by immunoSEQ multiplex PCR, and TCRdb kept only the in-frame ones, dropping some. Here the sample spans about 26,000 clones, about 88% being singletons. The source was peripheral blood, collected before any cancer treatment. The receptors stem from a female donor older than 55 with stage II squamous cell lung carcinoma.

The chain combines TRBV27 with TRBJ1-2, with D unresolved. The length of the CDR3 is 12 residues. Germline V gene data show CDR1 as MNHEY and CDR2 as SMNVEV (reference sequence). Trimming stripped 6 bases from V and 8 bases from J, with 13 bases between. The CDR3 is CASRRDSWGYTF. The CDR3 DNA follows: TGTGCCAGCAGACGAGACTCCTGGGGCTACACCTTC.

This clone was observed a handful of times. The J gene is TRBJ1-5, the V gene TRBV12-2. TRBV12-2 is deemed a pseudogene. The CDR3 runs to 16 residues. CDR3 nucleotides: TGTGCAAGTCGCTTAGTACTGCCGCGACCCAATCAGCCCCAGCATTTT. Amino acids: CASRLVLPRPNQPQHF.

The rearrangement uses TRBV2 and TRBJ1-1; D gene ambiguous. The CDR3 is made up of 11 amino acids. Germline values: CDR1 SNHLY, CDR2 FYNNEI. The ends were cut back, 2 bases at V and 7 bases at J, with 5 bases in the middle. Here the CDR3 DNA reads TGTGCCAGCAGTGAACGGATTGAAGCTTTCTTT. It yields the protein CASSERIEAFF.

The gene calls are TRBV5-1 and TRBJ1-1, with D uncertain. Germline V CDR1 and CDR2: SGHRS, YFSETQ. The germline V and J ends were trimmed by 1 base and 1 base, with 8 bases remaining between them. CDR3 length: 14 residues. The CDR3 region is CASSLRQTNTEAFF. CDR3 in DNA: TGCGCCAGCAGCTTGCGGCAAACGAACACTGAAGCTTTCTTT.

This chain links TRBV30 with TRBJ1-1; D possibly corresponds to TRBD1 (5 bases). Germline V gives CDR1 GTSNPN, CDR2 SVGIG (reference sequence). This CDR3 region has 12 residues. Trimming cost V 8 bases and J 5 bases, with 15 bases left between them. This CDR3 is CAGLGGITEAFF. The CDR3 nucleotides read TGTGCCGGCCTGGGGGGGATTACTGAAGCTTTCTTT.

The V call is TRBV19, the J call TRBJ2-6, with 10 bases that match TRBD1. The CDR3 length is 16 residues. V trimming: 10 bases; J trimming: 0 bases; junction bases outside the gene matches: 6. CDR1 LNHDA and CDR2 SQIVND come from the germline V gene (reference sequence). As DNA, the CDR3 is TGTGCCACTCTGACAGGGGGCAGCTCTGGGGCCAACGTCCTGACTTTC. Translated, it gives CATLTGGSSGANVLTF.

V and J are TRBV12-5 and TRBJ2-1; weak D call: TRBD2 (6 bases). The CDR3 is 13 residues long. Per germline, CDR1 LGHNT and CDR2 FRNRAP. The germline V and J ends were trimmed by 2 bases and 10 bases, with 12 bases remaining between them. CDR3 protein: CASGLTRDQEQFF. The CDR3 DNA sequence: TGTGCTAGTGGTTTGACGCGGGACCAAGAGCAGTTCTTC.

V is TRBV7-2 and J is TRBJ1-3; D is ambiguous. V was trimmed by 5 bases and J by 3 bases, leaving 5 bases between them. This CDR3 is 12 amino acids long. The germline V gene encodes CDR1 SGHTA and CDR2 FQGNSA. In nucleotides, the CDR3 is TGTGCCAGCAGCCCCGTTGGAAACACCATATATTTT. This translates into CASSPVGNTIYF.

This chain uses TRBV5-1 with TRBJ2-7; D may be TRBD1 (6 bases). The CDR3 length is 14 residues. V was clipped by 3 bases and J by 5 bases, with 15 bases between them. Per the germline V gene, CDR1 is SGHRS and CDR2 is YFSETQ. In nucleotides, the CDR3 is TGCGCCAGCAGCTCCGGACAGCCCCCGGACGAGCAGTACTTC. Its translation: CASSSGQPPDEQYF.

The chain is built from TRBV2 and TRBJ1-5, with 7 positions matching TRBD1. Germline V gives CDR1 SNHLY, CDR2 FYNNEI. The V gene end was trimmed by 8 bases and the J gene end by 4 bases; junction bases not matched to a gene: 5. The CDR3 spans 13 residues. CDR3 loop: CASVGTANQPQHF. As DNA, the CDR3 is TGTGCCAGCGTGGGGACAGCTAATCAGCCCCAGCATTTT.

This chain uses TRBV9 with TRBJ1-2, with 12 bases that match TRBD1. The V and J ends lost 5 bases and 6 bases, in that order; junction bases with no gene match: 2. This CDR3 has 13 amino acids. The germline gives CDR1 SGDLS, CDR2 YYNGEE. As DNA, the CDR3 is TGTGCCAGCAGGGGGGACAGGGGGCATGGCTACACCTTC. Its translation is CASRGDRGHGYTF.

The chain couples TRBV5-6 to TRBJ2-3, with 8 bases lining up with TRBD2. CDR1 and CDR2 (germline): SGHDT, YYEEEE. This CDR3 spans 13 amino acids. Losses at the gene ends were 5 bases for V and 6 bases for J; bases not matched to a gene: 5. The CDR3 sequence is CASRKRLADTQYF. The CDR3 DNA reads TGTGCCAGCAGGAAAAGACTAGCGGATACGCAGTATTTT.

The J gene is TRBJ2-7, the V gene TRBV7-9; D gene uncertain. Trimming took off 5 bases at V and 3 bases at J, with 11 bases between the two ends. Germline V gene sequence: CDR1 SEHNR, CDR2 FQNEAQ (reference sequence). This CDR3 has 13 amino acids. The CDR3 is CASSPQVIYEQYF. For the CDR3, the DNA is TGTGCCAGCAGCCCACAAGTCATCTACGAGCAGTACTTC.

The gene calls are TRBV16 and TRBJ1-5; 7 nucleotides line up with TRBD1. The CDR3 is made up of 15 amino acids. Germline assignment: CDR1 KGHSY and CDR2 FQNENV. The ends lost 0 bases at V and 4 bases at J; junction bases unmatched: 3. The CDR3 region is CASSQSGQINQPQHF. The DNA for the CDR3 is TGTGCCAGCAGCCAATCGGGACAGATTAATCAGCCCCAGCATTTT.

The CDR3: CASSPWARENTEAFF. The CDR3 DNA reads TGTGCCAGCTCACCTTGGGCCAGGGAGAACACTGAAGCTTTCTTT. This chain joins TRBV18 and TRBJ1-1, with D possibly TRBD1 on 5 matching bases. Per germline, CDR1 KGHSH and CDR2 LQKENI. V was pared by 3 bases and J by 1 base, with 12 bases between. This CDR3 contains 15 residues.

J is TRBJ2-1 and V is TRBV5-1; possibly TRBD2 for D (6 bases). The V gene lost 5 bases and the J gene lost 2 bases, with 11 bases spanning the gap. The CDR3 consists of 14 residues. Per germline, CDR1 SGHRS and CDR2 YFSETQ. CDR3 region: CASSEGGAYNEQFF. In nucleotides, the CDR3 is TGCGCCAGCAGTGAGGGCGGGGCCTACAATGAGCAGTTCTTC.

V is TRBV19 and J is TRBJ1-1, with TRBD1 as a possible D gene (6 bases). The ends were cut back, 7 bases at V and 5 bases at J, with 17 bases in the middle. This CDR3 contains 14 residues. CDR1 and CDR2 (germline): LNHDA, SQIVND (reference sequence). As DNA, the CDR3 is TGTGCCAGTATCAAGCGGGGGGGCGAGACTGAAGCTTTCTTT. Protein product: CASIKRGGETEAFF. Complete variable domain (other parts from reference TRBV19 and TRBJ1-1): DGGITQSPKYLFRKEGQNVTLSCEQNLNHDAMYWYRQDPGQGLRLIYYSQIVNDFQKGDIAEGYSVSREKKESFPLTVTSAQKNPTAFYLCASIKRGGETEAFFGQGTRLTVV.

The J gene is TRBJ2-1, the V gene TRBV29-1, with D maybe TRBD1 (5 bases). V lost 7 bases and J lost 7, with 20 bases in between. The CDR3 is made up of 14 amino acids. The germline gives CDR1 SQVTM, CDR2 ANQGSEA. As DNA, the CDR3 is TGCAGCGCCATGGAACAGGCCGTGGAGAATGAGCAGTTCTTC. Translating it yields CSAMEQAVENEQFF.

This chain uses TRBV28 with TRBJ1-5, with TRBD1 matching 9 bases. V lost 6 bases and J lost 9; bases outside the gene matches: 9. The CDR3 runs to 14 residues. Germline-derived CDR1 and CDR2 are MDHEN and SYDVKM. The CDR3 protein is CASRDRGWGGPQHF. Here the CDR3 DNA reads TGTGCCAGCAGGGACAGGGGATGGGGGGGGCCCCAGCATTTT.

The chain combines TRBV2 with TRBJ1-1; TRBD1 agrees at 10 bases. Germline CDR1 and CDR2: SNHLY and FYNNEI. This CDR3 region has 13 residues. V shed 4 bases, J shed 5 bases, and the junction held 1 base outside the gene matches. CDR3 residues: CASSGDRGTEAFF. The CDR3 DNA sequence: TGTGCCAGCAGTGGGGACAGGGGAACTGAAGCTTTCTTT.

The chain couples TRBV5-4 to TRBJ1-5; D is perhaps TRBD1 (5 bases). The CDR3 is made up of 13 amino acids. Trimming removed 4 bases at V and 4 bases at J, with 9 bases between. CDR1 is SGHNT and CDR2 is YYREEE in the germline V gene (reference sequence). Here the CDR3 DNA reads TGTGCCAGCAGCCGGGGCGAGAATCAGCCCCAGCATTTT. Translating gives CASSRGENQPQHF.

This clone was detected only once. The chain recombines TRBV25-1 with TRBJ2-2; D unclear. The CDR3 runs to 15 residues. The V end lost 2 bases, the J end lost 0 bases, and 7 bases lay between the germline ends. Germline CDR1 is MGHDK and CDR2 is SYGVNS. CDR3 bases: TGTGCCAGCAGTGAACCGGGCGCGAACACCGGGGAGCTGTTTTTT. This gives the protein CASSEPGANTGELFF.

The chain has TRBV5-1 and TRBJ1-6; TRBD1 matches at 9 bases. The ends lost 4 bases at V and 8 bases at J; junction bases unmatched: 4. The CDR3 spans 14 residues. Per the germline V gene, CDR1 is SGHRS and CDR2 is YFSETQ. CDR3 in amino acids: CASSPGQGDSPLHF. In nucleotides, the CDR3 is TGCGCCAGCAGCCCGGGACAGGGAGATTCACCCCTCCACTTT.